These 19 T cell receptor beta chains were all obtained from the same sample, sequenced in a study of post-analysis software for immune sequencing data. Regarding the study as a whole: In patients, roughly 5 TRBV segments were more frequent than in controls, with TRBV5-6, TRBV5-1 and TRBV20-1 among them.

These TCRs are of unknown antigen specificity. Tagging with unique molecular identifiers was a feature of the TCR beta cDNA libraries. TCRdb recomputed calls from the PCR reads with MiXCR, one row per CDR3 protein. The sample carries approximately 400,000 distinct CDR3 sequences, about a third recorded once. The sample consisted of blood. The receptors originated from a girl between 10 and 17 years old with multiple sclerosis.

A few counts support this clonotype. This chain joins TRBV7-8 and TRBJ2-7, with D unclear. V was trimmed by 2 bases and J by 0 bases, leaving 14 bases between them. CDR1 is SGHVS, CDR2 FQNEAQ, per germline. The CDR3 totals 16 residues. The CDR3 loop is CASSLSSDRSSYEQYF. In nucleotides, the CDR3 is TGTGCCAGCAGCTTAAGTTCCGATCGGAGCTCCTACGAGCAGTACTTC.

This clonotype has just a few counts. The rearrangement uses TRBV15 and TRBJ2-7; the D gene is possibly TRBD2 (5 bases). The germline CDR1 and CDR2 sequences are LNHNV and YYDKDF (reference sequence). The CDR3 has 14 amino acids. V shed 5 bases and J shed 6 bases, with 17 bases lying between them. In nucleotides, the CDR3 is TGTGCCACCAGCGGCCCCGGAGGAGGTATCGAGCAGTACTTC. As protein: CATSGPGGGIEQYF.

V and J are TRBV30 and TRBJ2-3; D could derive from TRBD1 or TRBD2 (5 bases each). V was clipped by 5 bases and J by 4 bases, with 13 bases between them. This CDR3 is 13 amino acids long. From germline, CDR1 is GTSNPN and CDR2 SVGIG (reference sequence). CDR3 nucleotide sequence: TGTGCCTGGGGAACAGGAGGCGCAGATACGCAGTATTTT. Its translation is CAWGTGGADTQYF.

This clonotype was counted between two and nine times. The chain employs TRBV7-2 and TRBJ1-1, with D perhaps TRBD1 (5 bases). Germline CDR1 is SGHTA and CDR2 is FQGNSA. The CDR3 length is 19 residues. Trimming cost V 4 bases and J 1 base, with 25 bases left between them. This CDR3 reads CASSYNSWGGSRSNTEAFF. The CDR3 region has the DNA TGTGCCAGCAGCTACAATTCATGGGGGGGGTCGAGGTCGAACACTGAAGCTTTCTTT.

This clonotype was observed a handful of times. The V and J genes are TRBV10-3 and TRBJ2-3; no firm D call. The CDR3 extends over 15 amino acids. The V and J ends lost 3 bases and 0 bases respectively, with 10 bases between them. Germline CDR1 and CDR2: ENHRY and SYGVKD. DNA for the CDR3: TGTGCCATCAGTGATGGGTTCAGTAGCACAGATACGCAGTATTTT. Translating it yields CAISDGFSSTDTQYF.

The V call is TRBV7-9, the J call TRBJ1-1; 7 bases align to TRBD1. The CDR3 spans 12 residues. The trim removed 5 bases at V and 11 bases at J, leaving 8 bases unmatched. The germline V gene encodes CDR1 SEHNR and CDR2 FQNEAQ (reference sequence). The CDR3 DNA reads as TGTGCCAGCAGCCCAAAGGGGGCCGGGGCTTTCTTT. This codes for CASSPKGAGAFF.

This rearrangement joins TRBV28 to TRBJ2-4; TRBD1 matches 8 bases. The length of the CDR3 is 13 residues. The trim removed 2 bases at V and 15 bases at J, leaving 9 bases unmatched. Germline lookup yields CDR1 MDHEN and CDR2 SYDVKM. CDR3 loop: CASSLQDRDSAYF. The CDR3 DNA follows: TGTGCCAGCAGTTTACAGGACAGGGATTCTGCGTACTTC.

There are a few counts of this clonotype. The V and J genes are TRBV29-1 and TRBJ1-1, with TRBD1 identical over 10 bases. The CDR3 loop spans 15 amino acids. V shed 6 bases and J 0 bases; nucleotides not matched to a gene: 7. Germline CDR1 is SQVTM and CDR2 is ANQGSEA. The CDR3 coding sequence is TGCAGCGTCGCGGACAGGGGGTATCTGAACACTGAAGCTTTCTTT. Translated: CSVADRGYLNTEAFF.

The sample holds a few counts of this clonotype. V is TRBV11-2 and J is TRBJ2-3, with D unresolved. CDR1 and CDR2 from the germline V gene are SGHAT and FQNNGV. The CDR3 has 15 residues. Trimming removed 5 bases from V and 11 bases from J, with 23 bases in between. The CDR3 bases are TGTGCCAGCAGCACACCCGTAAAACTGGGAAAGGGGCAGTATTTT. It translates to CASSTPVKLGKGQYF.

This clonotype has just a few counts. A much more abundant neighbour one base away suggests this may be a read error. The chain carries TRBV4-1 and TRBJ1-4; D not resolved. From germline, CDR1 is MGHRA and CDR2 YSYEKL. The CDR3 has 15 amino acids. CDR3 sequence: CASSQVRGNNEKRFF. In nucleotides, the CDR3 is TGCGCCAGCAGCCAGGTCAGAGGAAACAATGAAAAACGGTTTTTT.

This sequence joins TRBV7-2 and TRBJ2-7, with unresolved D. V was shortened by 2 bases and J by 2 bases, with 10 bases between the two germline ends. CDR1 is SGHTA and CDR2 is FQGNSA in the germline V gene. The CDR3 has 14 residues. CDR3 nucleotide sequence: TGTGCCAGCAGCTTACTCGGCAGCACCTACGAGCAGTACTTC. Protein product: CASSLLGSTYEQYF.

V usage is TRBV5-4 and J usage is TRBJ2-1; 10 bases match TRBD1. This CDR3 is 16 amino acids long. In germline, CDR1 is SGHNT, CDR2 YYREEE (reference sequence). With V trimmed by 3 bases and J by 8 bases, 11 bases remained unmatched. The CDR3 reads CASSYLGQGTFDEQFF. The CDR3 region has the DNA TGTGCCAGCAGCTATTTGGGACAGGGGACATTCGATGAGCAGTTCTTC. The entire variable domain, with the rest obtained from reference TRBV5-4 and TRBJ2-1, is as follows: ETGVTQSPTHLIKTRGQQVTLRCSSQSGHNTVSWYQQALGQGPQFIFQYYREEENGRGNFPPRFSGLQFPNYSSELNVNALELDDSALYLCASSYLGQGTFDEQFFGPGTRLTVL.

The chain recombines TRBV11-1 with TRBJ2-3, with D possibly being TRBD2 (6 bases). The germline V and J ends were trimmed by 0 bases and 0 bases, with 10 bases remaining between them. The CDR3 contains 16 residues. Per germline, CDR1 SGHAT and CDR2 FQDESV (reference sequence). CDR3 protein: CASSLASGPSTDTQYF. CDR3 coding DNA: TGTGCCAGCAGCTTAGCTAGCGGACCTAGCACAGATACGCAGTATTTT.

The chain is built from TRBV15 and TRBJ2-5; 9 bases are shared with TRBD1. Matching the DNA end better, TRBJ2-7 makes the J call doubtful. The CDR3 has 15 amino acids. The germline CDR1 and CDR2 sequences are LNHNV and YYDKDF (reference sequence). CDR3 in DNA: TGTGCCACCAGCAGGACAGCGACAGGGGGGTACGAGCAGTACTTC. Its protein is CATSRTATGGYEQYF.

This clonotype was recorded once. The V gene is TRBV20-1, the J gene TRBJ2-7, with 10 bases lining up with TRBD2. The CDR3 is made up of 15 amino acids. The germline gives CDR1 DFQATT, CDR2 SNEGSKA (reference sequence). V lost 1 base to trimming and J lost 4 bases; unmatched junction nucleotides: 7. Here the CDR3 reads CSARVSSGGPYEQYF. The CDR3 coding sequence is TGCAGTGCTAGAGTTTCTAGCGGGGGACCTTACGAGCAGTACTTC.

In this sample, this clonotype turned up a few times. The V gene is TRBV7-3, the J gene TRBJ2-3; D is possibly TRBD2 (7 bases). This CDR3 comprises 15 residues. CDR1 is SGHTA, CDR2 FQGTGA, per germline. The V gene lost 2 bases and the J gene lost 2 bases, with 11 bases spanning the gap. CDR3 in amino acids: CASSLHGGPTDTQYF. The DNA for the CDR3 is TGTGCCAGCAGCTTACACGGGGGGCCCACAGATACGCAGTATTTT.

This clonotype occurred a few times. The V and J genes are TRBV7-2 and TRBJ2-1; D not resolved. This CDR3 is 15 amino acids long. Germline V gene data show CDR1 as SGHTA and CDR2 as FQGNSA. V was trimmed by 4 bases and J by 8 bases, leaving 18 bases between them. DNA of the CDR3: TGTGCCAGCAGCTCCCCTCACCTCAAAATGGATGAGCAGTTCTTC. It codes for CASSSPHLKMDEQFF.

The J gene is TRBJ2-3, the V gene TRBV15; D perhaps matches TRBD1 (5 bases). The CDR3 length is 14 residues. With 5 bases removed from V and 2 bases from J, the gap between germline ends came to 11 bases. In germline, CDR1 is LNHNV, CDR2 YYDKDF (reference sequence). In DNA, the CDR3 is TGTGCCACCAGCCACAGGATGTTCACAGATACGCAGTATTTT. It codes for CATSHRMFTDTQYF.

This clonotype has just a few counts. The V and J genes are TRBV7-2 and TRBJ1-5; D may be TRBD1 (6 bases). Germline V gene sequence: CDR1 SGHTA, CDR2 FQGNSA. The CDR3 has 12 amino acids. The ends were cut back, 6 bases at V and 5 bases at J, with 8 bases in the middle. Here the CDR3 reads CASSRTDQPQHF. The CDR3 DNA sequence: TGTGCCAGCAGTCGGACAGATCAGCCCCAGCATTTT.